The sequence of this T cell receptor (beta chain) was determined in a study of neurological immune-mediated disorders (dated by TCRdb to 2018 to 2020). As for the study more broadly: Using UMI-based sequencing, the study compared peripheral blood TCR-beta repertoires from patients with HTLV-I-associated myelopathy (HAM/TSP), patients with multiple sclerosis, and healthy controls. The roughly 110 TCR-beta libraries covered PBMC samples along with longitudinal samples, technical triplicates, and paired sorted CD4+ and CD8+ T-cell subsets. Of the roughly 70 subjects in the cohort, around 14 were HAM/TSP patients, about 34 were multiple sclerosis patients, and approximately 20 were healthy controls.

Overall study results and their limits: TCR clonal expansion was highest in HAM/TSP patients and lowest in MS patients, with MS patients falling below even healthy controls. Across subjects, expanded clones never shared an identical CDR3 amino acid sequence, which suggests that the TCR-beta repertoires in every group were private.

cDNA synthesis used template-switch 5'RACE with a primer carrying a 10-nucleotide random unique molecular identifier tagging each TCR transcript. Over 180 million TCR-beta sequences, covering 15-18 subjects, were produced in each sequencing run. The RNeasy kit was used to extract total RNA. The KAPA Real-time Library Amplification kit was used to amplify TCR-beta VDJ regions with primers targeting the TCR constant region and the 5'RACE anchor. A first PCR added sample indexes and Illumina adaptors, after which a second PCR increased the library yield. After Ampure bead purification, the TCR product of roughly 650 bp was size-selected on a 2% E-gel SizeSelection system. Before pooling, library quality was checked on a Bioanalyzer, concentration was measured with Qubit, and libraries were quantified with the Kapa Library Quantification kit. An Illumina HiSeq 2500 sequenced the libraries paired-end 2 x 150 bp. To increase sequence diversity, roughly 24-32% phiX was spiked into each library pool. As for the authors' bioinformatics: The quality-filtered reads were processed with the UMI-based MiGEC pipeline, whose error correction step removed more than 80% of the raw TCR sequences. IMGT germline references were used for aligning VDJ genes, and each clonotype was defined as a unique CDR3 amino acid sequence together with its V-J genes. Clonal expansion, Shannon diversity and CDR3 relatedness were evaluated with VDJtools (CalcPairwiseDistances, ClusterSamples), while phylogenetic trees were built in CLCbio workbench. Using coefficient-of-variation modelling across technical triplicates, the study counted a clone as expanded if it had at least 8 unique UMIs. TCRdb took the public reads, trimmed them with fastp at Q25, ran MiXCR for clone calling and kept in-frame beta chains. Each entry is one CDR3 protein sequence, shown with its most common DNA and genes. It is TCRdb's table, rather than the study itself, that gives the V and J calls and clone size. The sample table records tens of thousands of distinct CDR3 sequences; roughly a sixth of these occur just once. The biggest ten clones account for approximately 15% of the sample.

A remark on this clonotype: Its antigen has not been determined. Within one base of it there is no much larger clone, and no base qualities were kept.

The healthy controls were volunteers from blood banks in Maryland, USA. Libraries from unsorted PBMCs were made from 2 million PBMCs kept in RNAlater at -80 degrees C until RNA extraction. PBMCs were separated from peripheral blood using Ficoll-Hypaque density gradient centrifugation and then cryopreserved in liquid nitrogen. The clonotype was recovered from a woman aged 40 to 55 in good health. The sequencing input was PBMCs.

The CDR3 sequence is CASSSRTRGTEAFF. At the DNA level, the sequence is TGTGCCAGCAGCTCTCGGACCCGGGGCACTGAAGCTTTCTTT. This chain is built from TRBV5-4 and TRBJ1-1; the D gene is not confidently resolved. CDR1 SGHNT and CDR2 YYREEE were looked up in the germline V gene (reference sequence). CDR3 length: 14 amino acids, cysteine to phenylalanine. The sequence is cut down to CDR3 DNA, 42 bases in frame from base 1. Trimming removed 3 bases from V and 4 bases from J, leaving 13 bases between the germline ends.